The 2 T cell receptor beta chains listed next were all sequenced from one sample in a study of CD8 T cells in ankylosing spondylitis. One entry per CDR3 protein results from TCRdb running MiXCR on the 5' RACE reads. Here the sample spans over 700,000 distinct CDR3 sequences, 15% to 20% being singletons. Notes on the study in general: Apparently characteristic of ankylosing spondylitis blood was a TCR beta motif (about 8 highly homologous variants).

These TCRs' antigens remain unknown. The sequenced material came from blood, either unsorted or a sorted T cell fraction (not recorded which). These receptors were collected from a male donor with ankylosing spondylitis.

The gene calls are TRBV24-1 and TRBJ2-7, with D unclear. The CDR3 contains 13 residues. The germline V gene has CDR1 KGHDR and CDR2 SFDVKD. V was cut by 8 bases and J by 5 bases, with 15 bases left in between. The CDR3 loop is CATKVRSCDEQYF. CDR3 sequence (DNA): TGTGCCACCAAAGTCCGGTCTTGCGACGAGCAGTACTTC.

This chain joins TRBV10-3 and TRBJ1-6; D is perhaps TRBD1 (6 bases). The germline V and J ends were trimmed by 6 bases and 7 bases, with 16 bases remaining between them. Germline-derived CDR1 and CDR2 are ENHRY and SYGVKD. CDR3 length equals 15 residues. CDR3 nucleotides: TGTGCCATCAGCGCTGCCCCGGGGGCCAATTCACCCCTCCACTTT. This codes for CAISAAPGANSPLHF.